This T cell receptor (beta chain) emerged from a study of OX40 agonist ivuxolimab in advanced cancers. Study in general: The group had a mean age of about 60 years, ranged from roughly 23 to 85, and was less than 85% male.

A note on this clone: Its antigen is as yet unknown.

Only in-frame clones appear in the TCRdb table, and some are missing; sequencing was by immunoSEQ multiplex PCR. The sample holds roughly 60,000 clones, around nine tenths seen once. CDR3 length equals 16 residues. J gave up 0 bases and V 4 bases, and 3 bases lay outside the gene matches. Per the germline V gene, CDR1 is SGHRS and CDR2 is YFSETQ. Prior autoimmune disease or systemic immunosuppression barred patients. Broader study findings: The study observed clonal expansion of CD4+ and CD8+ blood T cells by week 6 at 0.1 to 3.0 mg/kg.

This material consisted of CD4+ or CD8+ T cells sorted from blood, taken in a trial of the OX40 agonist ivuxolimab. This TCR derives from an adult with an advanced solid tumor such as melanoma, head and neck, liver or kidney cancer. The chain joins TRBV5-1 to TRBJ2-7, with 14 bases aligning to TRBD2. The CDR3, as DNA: TGCGCCAGCAGCCGACTAGCGGGAGGGTCCTCCTACGAGCAGTACTTC. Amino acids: CASSRLAGGSSYEQYF. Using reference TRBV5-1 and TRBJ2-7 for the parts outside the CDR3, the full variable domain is KAGVTQTPRYLIKTRGQQVTLSCSPISGHRSVSWYQQTPGQGLQFLFEYFSETQRNKGNFPGRFSGRQFSNSRSEMNVSTLELGDSALYLCASSRLAGGSSYEQYFGPGTRLTVT.